Given below is one T cell receptor beta chain in context. It has no known antigen specificity. No clone much larger than this one lies a single base away; base qualities are absent. The data belong to a study of T cell responses to AZD1222 COVID-19 vaccine (dated by TCRdb to about 2021). For the study in its entirety: Because spike-specific TCR depth and breadth did not differ between the two schedules, AZD1222 recipients who got a second dose at roughly 4 weeks were pooled with those who got a second dose at roughly 12 weeks. Trial participants were enrolled into age subgroups of 18-55, 56-69 and 70-plus years, which contained approximately 150, 28 and 58 TCR-sequenced participants, respectively. TCR sequencing covered some 240 trial participants: around 210 given two doses of AZD1222 and about 26 given two doses of MenACWY control vaccine. Overall results and qualifications from the work: A significant rise in spike-specific TCR breadth and depth was observed after two AZD1222 doses relative to day 0 and relative to MenACWY recipients. The 56-69-year group was small, and its depth increase did not reach significance, likely because of low power. Only five or six AZD1222 recipients were SARS-CoV-2 seropositive at baseline, limiting conclusions about previously exposed vaccinees. Vaccine-associated CD4 TCRs spanned the whole spike protein, with dominant responses in regions 160-218 and 743-854. Participants were mostly white British, with more females than males. The authors suggested clonal diversity may have been underestimated. Because no day 14 peak-response samples were available, the repertoires could be characterized only after the peak T cell response. Nearly half of unique spike-specific TCRs reportedly recognized epitopes outside regions mutated in the B.1.351 and B.1.1.7 variants.

The intended sense of this specimen's time point label: baseline before first vaccination. Samples from vaccinated people were obtained from the UK trials COV001 and COV002, which included a single-blind randomized controlled phase 2/3 trial of AZD1222 (ChAdOx1 nCoV-19) in healthy adults. For TCRbeta chain sequencing, PBMC samples from trial participants were taken at day 0 and at day 28 after the second dose. As encoded in the germline V gene (reference sequence), CDR1 is SEHNR while CDR2 is FQNEAQ. V sheds 5 bases and J sheds 6 bases, leaving 20 bases between their ends. The CDR3 contains 15 residues, cysteine and phenylalanine counted. Only the CDR3 DNA stays, 45 bases, in frame from base 1. The CDR3 regions of human TCRbeta chains were analyzed by immunosequencing. The published analysis was carried out like this. Repertoire TCRs were matched against a reference library of SARS-CoV-2-specific TCRs generated with the MIRA antigen-specificity platform. Breadth meant the fraction of unique TCRs that were SARS-CoV-2-associated, whereas depth meant the fraction of total T cells that were SARS-CoV-2-associated. Using the MIRA data, every spike-specific TCR was mapped to the spike region that the TCR reacted to and assigned to either a CD4 or a CD8 class. Log10-transformed breadth and depth values were compared by one-way ANOVA with Sidak's multiple comparisons tests. TCRdb took over this immuneACCESS table, retaining in-frame rearrangements with V and J assigned. Such tables are incomplete; in checked studies, under half of the missing clones stem from an unresolved V gene, and the remainder is unexplained. V and J calls and clone size are copied from that table; D and trimming were computed from the DNA. This sample holds about 87,000 clones; nearly 90% were observed only once. The top ten clonotypes cover roughly 8.1% of the sample.

This receptor was identified in an adult in good health. The starting material was peripheral blood, obtained on day 0 of AZD1222 vaccination. The chain joins TRBV7-9 to TRBJ2-7; the D gene is perhaps TRBD2, from 6 matching bases. The base sequence is TGTGCCAGCAGCCCCTTTGAGAGGGGAGGTTTCGAGCAGTACTTC. This gives the protein CASSPFERGGFEQYF.